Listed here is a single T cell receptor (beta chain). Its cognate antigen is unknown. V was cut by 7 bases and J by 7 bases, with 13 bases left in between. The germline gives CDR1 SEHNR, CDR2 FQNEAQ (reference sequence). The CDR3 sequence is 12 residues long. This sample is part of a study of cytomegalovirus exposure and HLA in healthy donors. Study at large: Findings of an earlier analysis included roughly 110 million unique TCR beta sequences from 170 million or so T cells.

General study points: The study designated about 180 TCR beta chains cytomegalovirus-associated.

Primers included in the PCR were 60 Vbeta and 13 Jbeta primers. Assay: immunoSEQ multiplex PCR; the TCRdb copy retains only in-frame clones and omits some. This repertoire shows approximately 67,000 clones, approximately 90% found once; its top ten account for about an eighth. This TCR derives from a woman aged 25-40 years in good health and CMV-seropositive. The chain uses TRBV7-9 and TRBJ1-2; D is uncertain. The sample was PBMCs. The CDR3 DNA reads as TGTGCCAGCACTCTAGGAGCGCCTGGCTACACCTTC. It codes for CASTLGAPGYTF.